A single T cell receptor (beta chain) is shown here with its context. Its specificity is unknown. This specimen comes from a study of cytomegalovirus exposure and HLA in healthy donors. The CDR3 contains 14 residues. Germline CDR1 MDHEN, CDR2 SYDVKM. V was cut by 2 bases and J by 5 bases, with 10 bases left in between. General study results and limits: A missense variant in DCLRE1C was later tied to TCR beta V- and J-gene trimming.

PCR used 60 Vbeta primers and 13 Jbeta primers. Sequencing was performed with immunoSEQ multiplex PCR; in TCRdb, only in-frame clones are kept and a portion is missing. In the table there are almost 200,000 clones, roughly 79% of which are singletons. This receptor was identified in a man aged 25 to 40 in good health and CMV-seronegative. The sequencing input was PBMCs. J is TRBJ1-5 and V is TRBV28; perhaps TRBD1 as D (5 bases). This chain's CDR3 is CASSLGQGHQPQHF. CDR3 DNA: TGTGCCAGCAGTTTAGGCCAGGGCCATCAGCCCCAGCATTTT.